These 20 T cell receptor beta chains were sequenced from one sample in a study of T cell responses to AZD1222 COVID-19 vaccine. Produced via immunoSEQ multiplex PCR; TCRdb's table is partial and in-frame only. This table has roughly 180,000 clones, about 89% appearing once. The sample here was peripheral blood, taken on day 0 of AZD1222 vaccination. The source is an adult in good health.

The rearrangement uses TRBV5-8 and TRBJ1-1; 8 bases align to TRBD1. CDR3 size: 14 residues. Unmatched junction bases numbered 8, after V lost 4 bases and J lost 6 bases. In germline, CDR1 is SGHTS, CDR2 YDEGEE. The CDR3 region has the DNA TGTGCCAGCAGCACGTCAGGACAGGGCGCTGAAGCTTTCTTT. This encodes CASSTSGQGAEAFF.

V gene TRBV27 combines with J gene TRBJ2-1; D call uncertain. Trimming shortened V by 3 bases and J by 0 bases, and 9 bases separated the two germline ends. This CDR3 region has 15 residues. CDR1 is MNHEY, CDR2 SMNVEV, per germline (reference sequence). This chain's CDR3 is CASSFAYSSYNEQFF. CDR3 bases: TGTGCCAGCAGTTTTGCATACAGCTCCTACAATGAGCAGTTCTTC.

This rearrangement joins TRBV4-1 to TRBJ1-2, with 7 bases aligning to TRBD1. V dropped 0 bases and J dropped 4; count of bases not matched to a gene: 11. Germline CDR1 is MGHRA and CDR2 is YSYEKL. CDR3 size: 17 residues. The CDR3 DNA reads TGCGCCAGCAGCCAAGATCCCGGAGGGGGCTTTATCTATGGCTACACCTTC. The encoded protein is CASSQDPGGGFIYGYTF.

This clone was picked up one time. A read error may produce the germline difference seen at one junction end. The rearrangement uses TRBV15 and TRBJ1-4; D gene uncertain. The CDR3 is 13 amino acids. Germline lookup yields CDR1 LNHNV and CDR2 YYDKDF (reference sequence). In DNA form, the CDR3 reads TGTGCCACCAGCAGAGATCGTGAAGGCCAGTCCATCTTT. As protein: CATSRDREGQSIF.

V gene TRBV4-1 combines with J gene TRBJ1-2, with D possibly TRBD1 on 6 matching bases. This CDR3 has 15 residues. With 4 bases removed from V and 3 bases from J, the gap between germline ends came to 15 bases. The V gene's germline CDR1 is MGHRA and CDR2 YSYEKL. Here the CDR3 DNA reads TGCGCCAGCAGCCCGATGGCAGGGGTTGACTATGGCTACACCTTC. Translated: CASSPMAGVDYGYTF.

The J gene is TRBJ1-1, the V gene TRBV30; D is possibly TRBD1 (6 bases). V gave up 2 bases and J gave up 1 base, with 11 bases separating them. The CDR3 has 14 residues. Germline assignment: CDR1 GTSNPN and CDR2 SVGIG (reference sequence). The CDR3 loop is CAWSRETGNTEAFF. The CDR3 DNA sequence: TGTGCCTGGAGTCGGGAGACAGGGAACACTGAAGCTTTCTTT.

This rearrangement joins TRBV27 to TRBJ2-3, with TRBD2 matching over 9 bases. In germline, CDR1 is MNHEY, CDR2 SMNVEV (reference sequence). The CDR3 extends over 14 amino acids. Trimming at V came to 2 bases and at J to 8 bases, leaving 5 bases not matched to a gene. CDR3 bases: TGTGCCAGCAGTTTACGCGGGGGGGCCGCTACGCAGTATTTT. Encoded protein: CASSLRGGAATQYF.

This clone was recorded once. This rearrangement joins TRBV7-8 to TRBJ2-6; either TRBD1 or TRBD2 may supply D (5 bases each). Trimming left V 5 bases short and J 0 bases short, with 17 bases between. The CDR3 consists of 18 residues. CDR1 is SGHVS, CDR2 FQNEAQ, per germline. The CDR3 nucleotides are TGTGCCAGCAGCCCGGTGGGGGTGGACCTCTCTGGGGCCAACGTCCTGACTTTC. Protein sequence: CASSPVGVDLSGANVLTF.

The chain joins TRBV9 to TRBJ2-5; D is unclear. Per germline, CDR1 SGDLS and CDR2 YYNGEE. The CDR3 covers 16 residues. Trimming removed 0 bases at V and 4 bases at J, with 16 bases between. CDR3 coding DNA: TGTGCCAGCAGCGTAGGGGAAGGGCGGTTCGGAGAGACCCAGTACTTC. It yields the protein CASSVGEGRFGETQYF.

The genes are TRBV28 and TRBJ2-7; D is perhaps TRBD1 (7 bases). Per germline, CDR1 MDHEN and CDR2 SYDVKM. Deletions cut 6 bases from V and 2 bases from J, with 14 bases between. CDR3 length: 14 amino acids. CDR3 amino acids: CASRMEGATYEQYF. The CDR3 DNA follows: TGTGCCAGCAGGATGGAGGGGGCAACCTACGAGCAGTACTTC.

The chain joins TRBV7-9 to TRBJ2-1; D is ambiguous. Trimming left V 1 base short and J 9 bases short, with 10 bases between. The V gene's germline CDR1 is SEHNR and CDR2 FQNEAQ (reference sequence). The CDR3 is made up of 13 amino acids. CDR3 protein: CASSLESVGEQFF. The CDR3 DNA follows: TGTGCCAGCAGCTTAGAGAGTGTAGGTGAGCAGTTCTTC. Combining the CDR3 with reference TRBV7-9 and TRBJ2-1 gives the whole variable domain DTGVSQNPRHKITKRGQNVTFRCDPISEHNRLYWYRQTLGQGPEFLTYFQNEAQLEKSRLLSDRFSAERPKGSFSTLEIQRTEQGDSAMYLCASSLESVGEQFFGPGTRLTVL.

The chain employs TRBV27 and TRBJ1-1; TRBD1 is a possible D gene (6 bases). Per germline, CDR1 MNHEY and CDR2 SMNVEV (reference sequence). V was cut by 9 bases and J by 5 bases, with 19 bases left in between. The CDR3 loop spans 14 amino acids. CDR3 loop: CASNLQGGGTEAFF. CDR3 nucleotide sequence: TGTGCCAGTAATCTACAGGGCGGGGGGACTGAAGCTTTCTTT.

The chain joins TRBV19 to TRBJ1-1; 9 bases line up with TRBD1. Trimming cost V 4 bases and J 11 bases; bases outside gene matches: 17. Per germline, CDR1 LNHDA and CDR2 SQIVND (reference sequence). The CDR3 runs 16 residues. CDR3 region: CASSTPGQGRTRVAFF. CDR3 nucleotide sequence: TGTGCCAGTAGTACTCCGGGACAGGGCCGGACTAGGGTTGCTTTCTTT.

Only one count was recorded for this clone. This chain uses TRBV28 with TRBJ1-5, with 8 nucleotides matching TRBD1. The CDR3 spans 19 residues. J gave up 6 bases and V 6 bases, and 22 bases lay outside the gene matches. CDR1 is MDHEN, CDR2 SYDVKM, per germline. The CDR3 bases are TGTGCCAGCAGCCTCCTAGGGCCCCGACAGGGGCGAGAGGGTCAGCCCCAGCATTTT. Residues: CASSLLGPRQGREGQPQHF.

As for this clone: A read error may account for a junction end that differs from germline. The genes are TRBV10-3 and TRBJ1-5; TRBD1 is a possible D gene (5 bases). The CDR3 has 13 amino acids. Germline CDR1 ENHRY, CDR2 SYGVKD. CDR3 coding DNA: TGTACCATCAGTTGGGACCACAATCAGCCCCAGCATTTT. This encodes CTISWDHNQPQHF.

The V and J genes are TRBV13 and TRBJ2-7, with TRBD1 identical over 7 bases. J lost 4 bases, V lost 4 bases, and 10 bases had no gene match. The CDR3 length is 15 residues. CDR1 PRHDT and CDR2 FYEKMQ come from the germline V gene (reference sequence). The CDR3 sequence is CASSSRQGLDYEQYF. The CDR3 DNA is TGTGCCAGCAGCTCAAGACAGGGTCTTGATTACGAGCAGTACTTC.

The chain carries TRBV5-1 and TRBJ2-5; TRBD1 aligns across 7 bases. Germline V gives CDR1 SGHRS, CDR2 YFSETQ. Trimming removed 4 bases from V and 5 bases from J; junction bases left unmatched: 11. CDR3 length equals 15 residues. The CDR3 DNA sequence: TGCGCCAGCAGCGCCTCCGGGGACAGTGGGGAGACCCAGTACTTC. It codes for CASSASGDSGETQYF.

The genes are TRBV9 and TRBJ1-4; D is perhaps TRBD1 (6 bases). Trimming left V 3 bases short and J 5 bases short, with 11 bases between. The CDR3 spans 14 residues. CDR1 is SGDLS, CDR2 YYNGEE, per germline. For the CDR3, the DNA is TGTGCCAGCAGCGCGCCAGGGGAAAATGAAAAACTGTTTTTT. It yields the protein CASSAPGENEKLFF.

The J gene is TRBJ2-7, the V gene TRBV5-5; D perhaps matches TRBD1 (5 bases). Germline V gene data show CDR1 as SGHKS and CDR2 as YYEKEE (reference sequence). The CDR3 runs to 15 residues. V shed 4 bases and J shed 0 bases, with 14 bases lying between them. CDR3 sequence (DNA): TGTGCCAGCAGCCCCAGGTTCGACAGCTCCTACGAGCAGTACTTC. The encoded protein is CASSPRFDSSYEQYF.

The rearrangement joins TRBV4-1 to TRBJ2-7; the D call may be TRBD1 or TRBD2 (5 bases each). The CDR3 extends over 16 amino acids. Germline CDR1 reads MGHRA; CDR2 reads YSYEKL. The germline V and J ends were trimmed by 2 bases and 4 bases, with 18 bases remaining between them. CDR3: CASSQPGRAPVYEQYF. For the CDR3, the DNA is TGCGCCAGCAGCCAACCGGGACGGGCCCCAGTGTACGAGCAGTACTTC.